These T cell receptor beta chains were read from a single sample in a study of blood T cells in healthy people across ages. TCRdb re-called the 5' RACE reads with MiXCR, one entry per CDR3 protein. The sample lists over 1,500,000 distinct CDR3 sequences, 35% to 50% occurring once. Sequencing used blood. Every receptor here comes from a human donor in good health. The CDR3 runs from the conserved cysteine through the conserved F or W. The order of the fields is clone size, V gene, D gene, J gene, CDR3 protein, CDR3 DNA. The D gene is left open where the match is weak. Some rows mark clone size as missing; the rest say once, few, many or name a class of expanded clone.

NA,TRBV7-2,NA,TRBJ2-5,CAGSLSQGTGETQYF,TGTGCCGGCAGCTTATCCCAGGGCACAGGAGAGACCCAGTACTTC
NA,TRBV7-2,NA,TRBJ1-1,CASSSQAGAGTEAFF,TGTGCCAGCAGCTCTCAGGCAGGGGCGGGCACTGAAGCTTTCTTT
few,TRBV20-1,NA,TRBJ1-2,CSARVTKENYGYTF,TGCAGTGCTAGAGTCACTAAGGAAAACTATGGCTACACCTTC
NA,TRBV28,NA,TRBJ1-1,CASSLTGSVTEAFF,TGTGCCAGCAGTCTTACAGGGTCGGTCACTGAAGCTTTCTTT
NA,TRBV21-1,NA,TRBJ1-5,CASSKRVRDGTQPQHF,TGTGCCAGCAGCAAAAGGGTCCGGGACGGGACCCAGCCCCAGCATTTT
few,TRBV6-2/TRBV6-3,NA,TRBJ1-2,CASRGASHGYTF,TGTGCCAGCAGGGGAGCGTCCCATGGCTACACCTTC
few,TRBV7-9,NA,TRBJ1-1,CASSLRPGGESDTEAFF,TGTGCCAGCAGCTTAAGGCCAGGAGGGGAATCGGACACTGAAGCTTTCTTT
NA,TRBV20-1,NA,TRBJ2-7,CSAGDDGAGGTYEQYF,TGCAGTGCTGGAGACGACGGGGCAGGGGGGACCTACGAGCAGTACTTC
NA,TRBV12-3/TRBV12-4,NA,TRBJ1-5,CARRVTGQPQHF,TGTGCCAGGAGAGTGACAGGTCAGCCCCAGCATTTT
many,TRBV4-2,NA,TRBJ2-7,CASSQDGDEQYF,TGTGCCAGCAGCCAAGACGGGGACGAGCAGTACTTC
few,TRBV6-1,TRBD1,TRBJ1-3,CASSLSRTGMFGNTIYF,TGTGCCAGCAGCCTATCCAGGACAGGGATGTTCGGAAACACCATATATTTT